This TCR beta chain appears in the sequencing data of a study of T cell changes during pregnancy in multiple sclerosis. Clones were read by immunoSEQ multiplex PCR, and TCRdb kept only the in-frame ones, dropping some. The repertoire includes 50,000 to 65,000 clones, 91% of them detected once, and 0.7% to 0.8% sits in the top ten. The CDR3 is made up of 14 amino acids. The V end was cut by 8 bases, the J end by 0 bases, with 11 bases between. In germline, CDR1 is MNHNS, CDR2 SASEGT. V gene TRBV6-1 combines with J gene TRBJ1-3; D remains unclear. This clonotype originated in a female donor with multiple sclerosis, enrolled in a pregnancy study. Sequenced here: CD4+ T cells from peripheral blood mononuclear cells, sampled in the first trimester of pregnancy. As DNA, the CDR3 is TGTGCCAGCGTCGGGAGGGTCTCTGGAAACACCATATATTTT. Amino acids: CASVGRVSGNTIYF.